The 28 T cell receptor beta chains in this list originate from one sample, sequenced in a study of breast tumors, draining lymph nodes, adjacent tissues. TCRdb independently ran MiXCR on the multiplex PCR reads; one entry per CDR3 protein. The top ten hold approximately 3.9% of the sample, which has approximately 180,000 distinct CDR3 sequences, roughly 35% seen once. Samples came from axillary lymph nodes draining the breast cancer. The sequencing input was axillary lymph node tissue. These receptor sequences come from a female donor with breast cancer. Some clones in this sample may be carry-over from other donors' samples.

The chain recombines TRBV29-1 with TRBJ1-4; D perhaps matches TRBD1 (6 bases). This CDR3 contains 12 residues. Germline assignment: CDR1 SQVTM and CDR2 ANQGSEA. The ends were cut back, 6 bases at V and 6 bases at J, with 11 bases in the middle. This chain's CDR3 is CSVQGWDEKLFF. Here the CDR3 DNA reads TGCAGCGTACAGGGATGGGATGAAAAACTGTTTTTT. Full variable domain (rest looked up from reference TRBV29-1 and TRBJ1-4): SAVISQKPSRDICQRGTSLTIQCQVDSQVTMMFWYRQQPGQSLTLIATANQGSEATYESGFVIDKFPISRPNLTFSTLTVSNMSPEDSSIYLCSVQGWDEKLFFGSGTQLSVL.

This clonotype was observed at least ten times. The chain uses TRBV9 and TRBJ2-1; 8 bases map to TRBD2. The trim removed 4 bases at V and 0 bases at J, leaving 6 bases unmatched. Germline V lookup: CDR1 SGDLS, CDR2 YYNGEE. The CDR3 extends over 16 amino acids. The CDR3 sequence is CASSPPGTSSYNEQFF. The DNA for the CDR3 is TGTGCCAGCAGCCCCCCCGGGACTAGCTCCTACAATGAGCAGTTCTTC.

The table lists this clonotype with many counts. CDR3 DNA: TGCAGTGCAAGGACAGGGTCGTCTAATTCACCCCTCCACTTT. It is translated as CSARTGSSNSPLHF. V is TRBV20-1 and J is TRBJ1-6; TRBD1 agrees at 8 bases. This CDR3 spans 14 amino acids. J lost 6 bases, V lost 6 bases, and 7 bases had no gene match. Germline CDR1 reads DFQATT; CDR2 reads SNEGSKA (reference sequence).

The sample holds many counts of this clonotype. The gene calls are TRBV30 and TRBJ2-7; a weak D match, TRBD2 (5 bases). The V end was cut by 3 bases, the J end by 1 base, with 7 bases between. The CDR3 loop spans 12 amino acids. Germline CDR1 GTSNPN, CDR2 SVGIG (reference sequence). The CDR3 bases are TGTGCCTGGAGGTCGGGATCCTACGAGCAGTACTTC. Its translation: CAWRSGSYEQYF.

Regarding this clonotype: A much larger clone is a single base away; this may be a read error. The rearrangement links TRBV5-1 to TRBJ2-1; 12 nucleotides agree with TRBD2. Germline CDR1 SGHRS, CDR2 YFSETQ. The CDR3 contains 17 residues. CDR3 nucleotides: TGCGCCAGCAGCTTGGGACTAGCGGGGGCGGGATACAGTGAGCAGTTCTTC. Its translation: CASSLGLAGAGYSEQFF.

A remark on this clonotype: The final CDR3 position lacks the conserved phenylalanine or tryptophan, pointing to a likely read error. Because the CDR3's place on the DNA is in doubt, the DNA is left out and the CDR3 is given as listed by TCRdb. The gene calls are TRBV7-9 and TRBJ2-2; the table's D call, TRBD1, was not checked against the DNA. Germline CDR1 and CDR2: SEHNR and FQNEAQ (reference sequence). The CDR3 length equals 16 residues, ends included. CDR3 amino acids: CASRDTGTGSTGELFY.

The rearrangement joins TRBV19 to TRBJ1-5; 7 positions match TRBD1. The CDR3 sequence is 15 residues long. Trimming at V came to 6 bases and at J to 6 bases, leaving 11 bases not matched to a gene. Germline V lookup: CDR1 LNHDA, CDR2 SQIVND (reference sequence). The CDR3 sequence: CASSLETGRGQPQHF. The CDR3 coding sequence is TGTGCCAGTAGCCTCGAGACAGGGCGAGGTCAGCCCCAGCATTTT.

This clonotype was observed a few times. V and J are TRBV5-1 and TRBJ2-4; TRBD2 might be the D (5 bases). Germline CDR1 reads SGHRS; CDR2 reads YFSETQ. This CDR3 region has 15 residues. Between the trimmed V and J ends, which lost 0 bases and 2 bases, there was a span of 9 bases. CDR3 sequence: CASSLEGVPKNIQYF. The CDR3 DNA sequence: TGCGCCAGCAGCTTGGAGGGAGTCCCCAAAAACATTCAGTACTTC.

This clonotype was counted at least ten times. The chain joins TRBV7-8 to TRBJ2-2, with D perhaps TRBD2 (5 bases). Germline V lookup: CDR1 SGHVS, CDR2 FQNEAQ. CDR3 length equals 17 residues. Trimming took off 0 bases at V and 0 bases at J, with 11 bases between the two ends. This CDR3 reads CASSLAEERANTGELFF. CDR3 sequence (DNA): TGTGCCAGCAGCTTAGCGGAGGAAAGAGCGAACACCGGGGAGCTGTTTTTT. The whole variable domain, filled in from reference TRBV7-8 and TRBJ2-2, reads GAGVSQSPRYKVAKRGQDVALRCDPISGHVSLFWYQQALGQGPEFLTYFQNEAQLDKSGLPSDRFFAERPEGSVSTLKIQRTQQEDSAVYLCASSLAEERANTGELFFGEGSRLTVL.

This clonotype was found many times. This chain uses TRBV6-1 with TRBJ2-3; no clear D gene. In germline, CDR1 is MNHNS, CDR2 SASEGT. This CDR3 has 16 amino acids. Deletions cut 8 bases from V and 2 bases from J, with 20 bases between. The CDR3 sequence: CASLRPLGPVTDTQYF. The CDR3 DNA reads TGTGCCAGCTTGAGACCGCTGGGTCCCGTCACAGATACGCAGTATTTT.

The sample holds many counts of this clonotype. The chain employs TRBV15 and TRBJ2-1; D possibly corresponds to TRBD1 (6 bases). CDR1 is LNHNV, CDR2 YYDKDF, per germline (reference sequence). Deletions cut 0 bases from V and 7 bases from J, with 22 bases between. The CDR3 has 18 residues. The CDR3 DNA reads as TGTGCCACCAGCAGAGATGCGCGGGCGGCAGGGGCAAGGAATGAGCAGTTCTTC. It yields the protein CATSRDARAAGARNEQFF. Supplemented by reference TRBV15 and TRBJ2-1, the full variable domain reads DAMVIQNPRYQVTQFGKPVTLSCSQTLNHNVMYWYQQKSSQAPKLLFHYYDKDFNNEADTPDNFQSRRPNTSFCFLDIRSPGLGDTAMYLCATSRDARAAGARNEQFFGPGTRLTVL.

This clonotype turned up a few times. A much larger clone differs by one base, so this may be a read error. The V and J genes are TRBV6-1 and TRBJ2-7, with 7 bases lining up with TRBD1. CDR3 length: 14 residues. V shed 5 bases and J 5 bases; nucleotides not matched to a gene: 9. In germline, CDR1 is MNHNS, CDR2 SASEGT. CDR3 sequence: CASSLEQGIHEQYF. The CDR3 DNA is TGTGCCAGCAGTCTCGAACAGGGGATCCACGAGCAGTACTTC.

This clonotype was picked up a small number of times. V usage is TRBV28 and J usage is TRBJ2-7; TRBD2 matches at 7 bases. Germline trimming cut 3 bases from V and 6 bases from J; bases unmatched to any gene: 8. Germline CDR1 MDHEN, CDR2 SYDVKM. The CDR3 runs to 14 residues. CDR3 sequence (DNA): TGTGCCAGCAGTTTGATTGCGGGAGATGTCGAGCAGTACTTC. Encoded protein: CASSLIAGDVEQYF. Complete variable domain (other parts from reference TRBV28 and TRBJ2-7): DVKVTQSSRYLVKRTGEKVFLECVQDMDHENMFWYRQDPGLGLRLIYFSYDVKMKEKGDIPEGYSVSREKKERFSLILESASTNQTSMYLCASSLIAGDVEQYFGPGTRLTVT.

Ten or more counts support this clonotype. The J gene is TRBJ1-4, the V gene TRBV5-5; TRBD1 might be the D (5 bases). The V end lost 2 bases, the J end lost 6 bases, and 11 bases lay between the germline ends. This CDR3 is 14 amino acids long. Germline values: CDR1 SGHKS, CDR2 YYEKEE (reference sequence). DNA of the CDR3: TGTGCCAGCAGCTTTGTGGGGCAGGATGAAAAACTGTTTTTT. Amino acid sequence: CASSFVGQDEKLFF.

The chain combines TRBV5-4 with TRBJ2-7; a weak D match, TRBD1 (6 bases). Germline V gene lookup returns CDR1 SGHNT and CDR2 YYREEE (reference sequence). Trimming stripped 2 bases from V and 3 bases from J, with 12 bases between. This CDR3 spans 14 amino acids. The CDR3, as DNA: TGTGCCAGCAGCTTCCAGCCGACAGGCTACGAGCAGTACTTC. It encodes CASSFQPTGYEQYF.

The chain links TRBV20-1 to TRBJ1-2; D is unclear. The CDR3 consists of 14 residues. Trimming removed 6 bases from V and 8 bases from J, with 22 bases in between. Germline V gene sequence: CDR1 DFQATT, CDR2 SNEGSKA (reference sequence). In DNA, the CDR3 is TGCAGTGCCAGCAGCCAACGTGGCCTGGAGGGCTACACCTTC. It translates to CSASSQRGLEGYTF.

This chain's CDR3 is CASQPSRTPTGAGGYTF. CDR3 nucleotide sequence: TGTGCCAGCCAACCTTCTCGGACTCCAACCGGGGCGGGTGGCTACACCTTC. The chain uses TRBV7-2 and TRBJ1-2; D is possibly TRBD1 (5 bases). The CDR3 sequence is 17 residues long. Germline V gene lookup returns CDR1 SGHTA and CDR2 FQGNSA. V lost 8 bases, J lost 7 bases, and 29 bases lay in between.

This clonotype was picked up many times. The V gene is TRBV12-3 or TRBV12-4, the J gene TRBJ2-7, with 11 bases fitting TRBD1. J gave up 3 bases and V 8 bases, and 0 bases lay outside the gene matches. The CDR3 spans 12 residues. CDR3 amino acids: CASGTGGYEQYF. DNA of the CDR3: TGTGCCAGCGGGACAGGGGGCTACGAGCAGTACTTC.

J is TRBJ2-1 and V is TRBV6-5; D gene unclear. The germline gives CDR1 MNHEY, CDR2 SVGAGI. Trimming took off 5 bases at V and 10 bases at J, with 12 bases between the two ends. The CDR3 consists of 12 residues. The CDR3 DNA is TGTGCCAGCAGTCACGGGCACGACGAGCAGTTCTTC. It yields the protein CASSHGHDEQFF.

This clonotype was observed many times. The chain carries TRBV3-1 and TRBJ2-5; D is undetermined. Germline V CDR1 and CDR2: LGHDT, YNNKEL (reference sequence). Trimming took 3 bases from V and 5 from J, leaving 16 bases between them. This CDR3 is built from 15 residues. The CDR3 DNA reads as TGTGCCAGCAGCCAGATAATGGGTTTTGGGGAGACCCAGTACTTC. Translated, it gives CASSQIMGFGETQYF.

At least ten counts were recorded for this clonotype. The genes are TRBV5-5 and TRBJ2-7; 10 bases are a match to TRBD2. Germline CDR1 SGHKS, CDR2 YYEKEE (reference sequence). The trim removed 4 bases at V and 6 bases at J, leaving 10 bases unmatched. CDR3 length: 15 amino acids. The CDR3 protein is CASSPEAGGPFEQYF. CDR3 DNA: TGTGCCAGCAGCCCAGAAGCGGGAGGGCCTTTCGAGCAGTACTTC.

This clonotype was seen ten or more times. The chain links TRBV20-1 to TRBJ2-3, with TRBD2 matching 7 bases. After removal of 2 bases from V and 4 bases from J, the junction contained 6 bases not matched to a gene. Germline V lookup: CDR1 DFQATT, CDR2 SNEGSKA (reference sequence). The CDR3 has 14 amino acids. The CDR3 nucleotides read TGCAGTGCTAGAAAAGCGGGATCCGCAGATACGCAGTATTTT. Protein product: CSARKAGSADTQYF.

This clonotype appeared many times. The gene calls are TRBV6-5 and TRBJ1-2, with D possibly matching TRBD1 (5 bases). The CDR3 length is 13 residues. Germline V lookup: CDR1 MNHEY, CDR2 SVGAGI. V was shortened by 0 bases and J by 7 bases, with 9 bases between the two germline ends. CDR3 sequence (DNA): TGTGCCAGCAGTTACTCAGGGAGGGGTGGCTACACCTTC. Translated, it gives CASSYSGRGGYTF.

CDR3 sequence reads: CASSLPGVTGELFF. The CDR3 DNA reads TGTGCCAGCAGTTTGCCCGGGGTGACCGGGGAGCTGTTTTTT. The rearrangement uses TRBV27 and TRBJ2-2; D is perhaps TRBD2 (5 bases). V lost 3 bases, J lost 5 bases, and 10 bases lay in between. This CDR3 spans 14 amino acids. Germline lookup yields CDR1 MNHEY and CDR2 SMNVEV (reference sequence).

V and J are TRBV6-2 or TRBV6-3 and TRBJ2-3, with 7 bases fitting TRBD2. This CDR3 is 13 amino acids long. V dropped 2 bases and J dropped 11; count of bases not matched to a gene: 7. The germline CDR1 and CDR2 sequences are MNHEY and SVGEGT. Here the CDR3 reads CASSYLAGDEQYF. The CDR3 DNA follows: TGTGCCAGCAGTTACCTGGCGGGAGATGAGCAGTATTTT.

The chain couples TRBV29-1 to TRBJ2-1; the D gene is possibly TRBD2 (7 bases). This CDR3 is 20 amino acids long. V was pared by 5 bases and J by 6 bases, with 35 bases between. CDR1 and CDR2 (germline): SQVTM, ANQGSEA. CDR3 in amino acids: CSVRKALLSIARGGANEQFF. CDR3 DNA: TGCAGCGTTCGAAAAGCTCTTCTATCTATCGCCCGAGGGGGGGCCAATGAGCAGTTCTTC.

The table lists this clonotype with many counts. The chain joins TRBV11-2 to TRBJ1-4; tentative D call: TRBD1 (6 bases). Trimming removed 5 bases at V and 4 bases at J, with 11 bases between. The CDR3 contains 14 residues. CDR1 and CDR2 from the germline V gene are SGHAT and FQNNGV. CDR3 DNA sequence: TGTGCCAGCAGCCTTACACAGGGTAATGAAAAACTGTTTTTT. It codes for CASSLTQGNEKLFF.

In its sample, this clonotype was seen many times. The CDR3 protein is CASRAGGSYTF. CDR3 bases: TGTGCCAGCAGGGCAGGGGGAAGCTACACCTTC. The gene calls are TRBV6-5 and TRBJ1-2, with 7 bases fitting TRBD1. CDR3 size: 11 residues. Unmatched junction bases numbered 4, after V lost 6 bases and J lost 9 bases. Germline CDR1 MNHEY, CDR2 SVGAGI.